This T cell receptor (beta chain) was captured in a study of blood T cell repertoires in COVID-19. Generated by immunoSEQ multiplex PCR, the TCRdb table keeps only in-frame clones and is missing some. The sample contains some 250,000 clones, approximately 84% of which appear only once. The specimen sequenced was peripheral blood. The source is a woman aged 25 to 39 who had recovered from COVID-19.

The CDR3 spells CASVRTDYNEQFF. The DNA for the CDR3 is TGTGCCAGCGTAAGGACAGACTACAATGAGCAGTTCTTC. The chain combines TRBV11-2 with TRBJ2-1; the D gene is possibly TRBD1 (6 bases). V lost 8 bases, J lost 3 bases, and 11 bases lay in between. Per germline, CDR1 SGHAT and CDR2 FQNNGV. The CDR3 contains 13 residues.